This T cell receptor beta chain is drawn from a study of T cell responses to AZD1222 COVID-19 vaccine. Study-wide points: Spike-wide coverage was observed for vaccine-associated CD4 TCRs, with dominant responses at 160-218 and 743-854. Spike-specific TCR breadth rose after two AZD1222 doses, and depth rose as well. Without day 14 samples, only post-peak T cell repertoires were studied. As reported, nearly half of all spike-specific TCRs target variant regions that are unmutated.

Produced via immunoSEQ multiplex PCR; TCRdb's table is partial and in-frame only. Of roughly 150,000 clones listed, 91% are singletons. CDR1 is SNHLY, CDR2 FYNNEI, per germline. The ends were cut back, 1 base at V and 3 bases at J, with 3 bases in the middle. This CDR3 comprises 12 residues. Comment on this clone: No antigen is known for it.

The genes are TRBV2 and TRBJ1-1; the D is unclear. The sample was peripheral blood, taken on day 0 of AZD1222 vaccination. The TCR comes from an adult in good health. The CDR3 sequence is CASSEGDTEAFF. CDR3 DNA sequence: TGTGCCAGCAGTGAAGGGGACACTGAAGCTTTCTTT.